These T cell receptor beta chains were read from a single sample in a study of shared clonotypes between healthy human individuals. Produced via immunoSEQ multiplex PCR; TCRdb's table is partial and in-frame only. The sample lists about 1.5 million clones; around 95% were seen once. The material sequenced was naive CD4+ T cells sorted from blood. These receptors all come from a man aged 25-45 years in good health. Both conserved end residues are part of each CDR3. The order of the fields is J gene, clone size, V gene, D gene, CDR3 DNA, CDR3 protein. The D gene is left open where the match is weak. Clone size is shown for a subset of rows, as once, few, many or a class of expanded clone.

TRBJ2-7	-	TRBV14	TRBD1	TGTGCCAGCAGCCGTCAGGGGGCCTACGAGCAGTACTTC	CASSRQGAYEQYF
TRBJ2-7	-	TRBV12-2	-	TGTGCAAGTCGCACGAGGCGGGTCGGGACAGGGGGCTACGAGCAGTACTTC	CASRTRRVGTGGYEQYF
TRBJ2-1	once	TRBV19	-	TGTGCCAGTAGTATTGGAGGGCGCGGCGCCTACAATGAGCAGTTCTTC	CASSIGGRGAYNEQFF
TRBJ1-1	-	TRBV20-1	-	TGCAGTGTCGCAGTGAGGACTGAAGCTTTCTTT	CSVAVRTEAFF
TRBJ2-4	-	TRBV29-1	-	TGCAGCGTTAGGCTAGCCAAAAACATTCAGTACTTC	CSVRLAKNIQYF
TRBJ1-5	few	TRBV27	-	TGTGCCAGCAGTTTATCCCCAGGGATCCAGCCCCAGCATTTT	CASSLSPGIQPQHF
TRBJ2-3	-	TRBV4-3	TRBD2	TGCGCCAGCAGCCAAGATGGGTACGCGGGAGTACCCCCTTTTCGTATGTATTTT	CASSQDGYAGVPPFRMYF
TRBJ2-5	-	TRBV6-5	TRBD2	TGTGCCAGCAGTTACGAGCTAGCGGGAGGGAAGGAGACCCAGTACTTC	CASSYELAGGKETQYF
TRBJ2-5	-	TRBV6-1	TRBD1	TGTGCCAGCAGTGATGATGGGACAGGGGGCTCGGAGACCCAGTACTTC	CASSDDGTGGSETQYF
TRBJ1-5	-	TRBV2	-	TGTGCCAGCAGTTCCGACGGTAGCAATCAGCCCCAGCATTTT	CASSSDGSNQPQHF
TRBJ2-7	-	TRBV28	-	TGTGCCAGCTTCACAGGGAGCTCCTACGAGCAGTACTTC	CASFTGSSYEQYF
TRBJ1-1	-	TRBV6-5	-	TGTGCCAGCAGTCAGGGGAATGAAGCTTTCTTT	CASSQGNEAFF
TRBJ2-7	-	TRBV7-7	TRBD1	TGTGCTAGCACCCCTTTTGGGACAGAAGACTACGAGCAGTACTTC	CASTPFGTEDYEQYF
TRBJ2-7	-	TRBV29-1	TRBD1	TGCAGCGTTTCTCGGCCCTCGGACAGGGCGGGTCGCGAGCAGTACTTC	CSVSRPSDRAGREQYF
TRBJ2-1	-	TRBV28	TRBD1	TGTGCCAGCAGAGTACAGGGGACCTACAATGAGCAGTTCTTC	CASRVQGTYNEQFF
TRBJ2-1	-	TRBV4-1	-	TGCGCCAGCAGCCACCGTCAGGGGGGCTCCTACAATGAGCAGTTCTTC	CASSHRQGGSYNEQFF
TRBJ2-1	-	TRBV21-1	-	TGTGCCAGCAGCCATCCGGGACTAGCGAACAATGAGCAGTTCTTC	CASSHPGLANNEQFF
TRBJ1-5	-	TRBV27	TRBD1	TGTGCCACCAGGGGGGGACAGGGCAGCAATCAGCCCCAGCATTTT	CATRGGQGSNQPQHF
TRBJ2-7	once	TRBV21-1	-	TGTGCCAGCAGCAATTGGAGAGGCGGTAAGAACTACGAGCAGTACTTC	CASSNWRGGKNYEQYF
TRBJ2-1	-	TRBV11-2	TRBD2	TGTGCCAGCAGCTTAATATGGGCGGGAGACGGCAATGAGCAGTTCTTC	CASSLIWAGDGNEQFF
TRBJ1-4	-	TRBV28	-	TGTGCCAGCAGTTTTATCTCGACGGAGCATAATGAAAAACTGTTTTTT	CASSFISTEHNEKLFF
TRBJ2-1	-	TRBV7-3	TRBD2	TGTGCCAGCAGCCCAGGACTAGCGGGAGTCGGCTACAATGAGCAGTTCTTC	CASSPGLAGVGYNEQFF
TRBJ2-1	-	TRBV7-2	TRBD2	TGTGCCAGCAGCTTTTTAGCGGGAGCCTACAATGAGCAGTTCTTC	CASSFLAGAYNEQFF
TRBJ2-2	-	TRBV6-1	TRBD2	TGTGCCACCCAGAGGAGCGGGAGAATGTACGGGGAGCTGTTTTTT	CATQRSGRMYGELFF
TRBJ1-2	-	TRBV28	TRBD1	TGTGCCAGCAGTCTGGACAGGGGAGGCTACACCTTC	CASSLDRGGYTF
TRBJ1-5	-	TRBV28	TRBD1	TGTGCCACCGACAGGGGGGTCAATCAGCCCCAGCATTTT	CATDRGVNQPQHF
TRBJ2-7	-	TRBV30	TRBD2	TGTGCCTGGAGGGGCCCCAAAGGGTTTACTAGCGGGAGCCCCTACGAGCAGTACTTC	CAWRGPKGFTSGSPYEQYF
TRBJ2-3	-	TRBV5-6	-	TGTGCCAGCAGCTTAGATGTTCAGCTCACAGATACGCAGTATTTT	CASSLDVQLTDTQYF
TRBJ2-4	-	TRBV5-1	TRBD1	TGCGCCAGCAGCGTAGGGACAGGGGGAAACATTCAGTACTTC	CASSVGTGGNIQYF
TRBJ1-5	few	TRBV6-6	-	TGTGCCAGCAGCTACGACTATAGCAATCAGCCCCAGCATTTT	CASSYDYSNQPQHF
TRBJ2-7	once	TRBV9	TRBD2	TGTGCCAGCAGCGTAGCTGTAGCGGGAGGCTACGAGCAGTACTTC	CASSVAVAGGYEQYF